Listed below are T cell receptor beta chains from one sample, sequenced in a study of post-analysis software for immune sequencing data. TCRdb recomputed calls from the PCR reads with MiXCR, one row per CDR3 protein. Of 400,000 to 500,000 distinct CDR3 sequences in the sample, approximately 37% were seen once. Sequenced: blood. These receptors were taken from a girl aged 2 to 9 with multiple sclerosis. CDR3s leave out the opening cysteine and the closing phenylalanine or tryptophan.

>TRBV3-1|TRBJ1-2
ASSWGQGAHYGYT
>TRBV6-1|TRBJ1-1
ISRGQMNTEAF
>TRBV7-6|TRBJ2-3
ASSLLYPGTGGTDTRY
>TRBV7-3|TRBJ1-1
ASSYRVTEAF
>TRBV29-1|TRBJ1-2
SVEEQGPHGYT
>TRBV11-3|TRBJ2-1
ASSLGSSDNEQF
>TRBV6-2/TRBV6-3|TRBJ1-6
ASTRDRRNSPLH
>TRBV7-8|TRBJ1-2
ASSLDRGFLANYGYT
>TRBV12-3/TRBV12-4|TRBJ2-4
ASSLTSGRARTKNIQY
>TRBV27|TRBJ1-2
ASSRTGGRYGYT
>TRBV4-1|TRBJ2-7
ASSPMEGRYEQY
>TRBV12-3/TRBV12-4|TRBJ2-7
ASSLGGSAYEQY
>TRBV28|TRBJ2-5
ASRAGLEASFGETQY
>TRBV13|TRBJ1-2
ASRAGQDYGYT
>TRBV29-1|TRBJ2-1
SAWPSGTRSEQF
>TRBV21-1|TRBJ1-5
ASSKLAGQTLNQPQH